A single sample gave rise to the 17 T cell receptor beta chains below, sequenced in a study of cytomegalovirus exposure and HLA in healthy donors (dated by TCRdb to about 2017). To prepare the library, the immunoSEQ multiplex PCR assay was applied. A mixture of 60 forward primers for TCR Vbeta segments and 13 reverse primers for TCR Jbeta segments was used in the multiplex PCR. The clones in this table, taken by TCRdb from immuneACCESS, are in-frame only. Not every clone is retained; where verified, under half of the shortfall comes from an unresolved V gene, and the cause of the rest is unknown. Here the sample has more than 95,000 clones; over 9.5% occur a single time. Roughly 5% of the sample is in the top ten clones. Sequenced sample: PBMCs. The receptor set was obtained from a man between 40 and 49 years old in good health and CMV-seropositive.

This clone was seen a handful of times. The chain employs TRBV27 and TRBJ1-2, with 7 nucleotides matching TRBD1. Germline V gene data show CDR1 as MNHEY and CDR2 as SMNVEV (reference sequence). The length of the CDR3 is 17 residues. Germline trimming cut 3 bases from V and 2 bases from J; bases unmatched to any gene: 12. Here the CDR3 reads CASSLRPSGQINYGYTF. The CDR3 DNA sequence: TGTGCCAGCAGTTTGCGTCCGTCGGGACAGATAAACTATGGCTACACCTTC.

This chain links TRBV29-1 with TRBJ1-1, with 9 bases fitting TRBD1. V shed 6 bases and J 6 bases; nucleotides not matched to a gene: 5. Looked up from germline, CDR1 is SQVTM and CDR2 is ANQGSEA. The CDR3 has 12 amino acids. CDR3 loop: CSVPTGGPEAFF. For the CDR3, the DNA is TGCAGCGTGCCAACAGGGGGCCCTGAAGCTTTCTTT.

The chain recombines TRBV19 with TRBJ1-1; 8 bases map to TRBD1. V lost 3 bases, J lost 7 bases, and 4 bases stayed unmatched. Looked up from germline, CDR1 is LNHDA and CDR2 is SQIVND (reference sequence). This CDR3 is built from 13 residues. DNA of the CDR3: TGTGCCAGTAGTATCGACAGGGGACATGAAGCTTTCTTT. Its translation is CASSIDRGHEAFF.

This clone was detected a few times. The chain couples TRBV7-3 to TRBJ2-1, with 7 positions matching TRBD2. The CDR3 consists of 15 residues. V was clipped by 5 bases and J by 6 bases; unmatched bases: 10. Germline CDR1 SGHTA, CDR2 FQGTGA. CDR3 coding DNA: TGTGCCAGCAGCCCACCCGGGACTACCTTCAATGAGCAGTTCTTC. Its translation: CASSPPGTTFNEQFF. The whole variable domain, filled in from reference TRBV7-3 and TRBJ2-1, reads GAGVSQTPSNKVTEKGKYVELRCDPISGHTALYWYRQSLGQGPEFLIYFQGTGAADDSGLPNDRFFAVRPEGSVSTLKIQRTERGDSAVYLCASSPPGTTFNEQFFGPGTRLTVL.

This clone was recorded a few times. V is TRBV2 and J is TRBJ2-1, with D perhaps matching TRBD2 (5 bases). Germline V CDR1 and CDR2: SNHLY, FYNNEI. Between the trimmed V and J ends, which lost 7 bases and 13 bases, there was a span of 14 bases. The CDR3 totals 11 residues. The CDR3, as DNA: TGTGCCAGCACTCCTAGCTCCCCACAGTTCTTC. This codes for CASTPSSPQFF.

Only a few counts were recorded for this clone. The chain couples TRBV13 to TRBJ2-2, with TRBD2 matching over 13 bases. CDR3 length: 19 amino acids. The trim removed 5 bases at V and 0 bases at J, leaving 9 bases unmatched. Germline CDR1 and CDR2: PRHDT and FYEKMQ (reference sequence). The CDR3 sequence is CASSTGLAGVESNTGELFF. The DNA for the CDR3 is TGTGCCAGCAGCACCGGACTAGCGGGAGTAGAGTCGAACACCGGGGAGCTGTTTTTT.

About this clone: This is likely an artifact of a read error, given a far larger clone one base away. The rearrangement links TRBV6-6 to TRBJ2-7; D perhaps matches TRBD1 (6 bases). Germline-derived CDR1 and CDR2 are MNHNY and SVGAGI (reference sequence). The CDR3 is 14 amino acids. V lost 8 bases and J 6 bases, leaving 20 bases between the germline ends. The CDR3 here is CASPPTGPRAEQYF. The CDR3 bases are TGTGCCAGCCCCCCGACAGGCCCTCGGGCCGAGCAGTACTTC.

Many counts were recorded for this clone. The chain links TRBV27 to TRBJ1-6; 7 nucleotides agree with TRBD1. The J segment lost 7 bases and the V segment lost 6 bases, leaving 9 bases of the junction unmatched. This CDR3 spans 15 amino acids. Germline V gene sequence: CDR1 MNHEY, CDR2 SMNVEV (reference sequence). The CDR3 nucleotides read TGTGCCAGCAGGGGGACAGTTGCGCGCAATTCACCCCTCCACTTT. Amino acids: CASRGTVARNSPLHF.

The table lists this clone with a few counts. The same CDR3 is also encoded by other DNA sequences in this sample. The chain is built from TRBV19 and TRBJ1-1, with 8 bases identical to TRBD1. CDR3 size: 15 residues. The V gene's germline CDR1 is LNHDA and CDR2 SQIVND (reference sequence). With V trimmed by 6 bases and J by 1 base, 7 bases remained unmatched. The CDR3 nucleotides are TGTGCCAGTAGGGTCCAGGGGGCCCCGAACACTGAAGCTTTCTTT. The encoded protein is CASRVQGAPNTEAFF.

The rearrangement joins TRBV6-1 to TRBJ2-3; D remains unclear. The CDR3 sequence is 12 residues long. CDR1 and CDR2 from the germline V gene are MNHNS and SASEGT. The ends were cut back, 6 bases at V and 2 bases at J, with 6 bases in the middle. As DNA, the CDR3 is TGTGCCAGCAGGGCGGACACAGATACGCAGTATTTT. It yields the protein CASRADTDTQYF.

Only one count was recorded for this clone. The V call is TRBV13, the J call TRBJ2-5; D may be TRBD2 (5 bases). TRBJ2-7 matches the DNA end more closely, so the J call is doubtful. The CDR3 has 14 amino acids. Looked up from germline, CDR1 is PRHDT and CDR2 is FYEKMQ (reference sequence). CDR3 protein: CASSLEGSIHEQYF. As DNA, the CDR3 is TGTGCCAGCAGCTTAGAAGGGAGTATCCACGAGCAGTACTTC.

Only a few counts were recorded for this clone. This chain joins TRBV11-1 and TRBJ2-5; 8 nucleotides agree with TRBD2. Germline lookup yields CDR1 SGHAT and CDR2 FQDESV (reference sequence). Trimming removed 1 base from V and 3 bases from J; junction bases left unmatched: 7. The CDR3 totals 16 residues. CDR3 sequence reads: CASSLGWTGLEETQYF. CDR3 coding DNA: TGTGCCAGCAGCTTAGGGTGGACGGGACTAGAAGAGACCCAGTACTTC.

The V call is TRBV2, the J call TRBJ2-7; 7 positions agree with TRBD1. CDR1 SNHLY and CDR2 FYNNEI come from the germline V gene. The CDR3 loop spans 14 amino acids. The V segment lost 4 bases and the J segment 5 bases; nucleotides outside the gene matches: 8. The CDR3 DNA reads TGTGCCAGCAGTGTTAGAGGGGGCAGAGACGAGCAGTACTTC. Protein sequence: CASSVRGGRDEQYF.

The rearrangement links TRBV6-1 to TRBJ2-5; D may be TRBD2 (6 bases). V was clipped by 8 bases and J by 5 bases, with 21 bases between them. The V gene's germline CDR1 is MNHNS and CDR2 SASEGT. This CDR3 is 15 amino acids long. The CDR3 DNA reads TGTGCCAGCGGGGGGTTGGAAAGGGTGATGGAGACCCAGTACTTC. Protein: CASGGLERVMETQYF.

There are a few counts of this clone. This chain connects TRBV28 to TRBJ2-5; D may be TRBD1 (6 bases). The end of the DNA fits TRBJ2-7 better, so the J call may be wrong. Germline V gives CDR1 MDHEN, CDR2 SYDVKM. The CDR3 sequence is 12 residues long. CDR3 sequence (DNA): TGTGCCAGCAGGGACAGCTTCTACGAGCAGTACTTC. Its protein is CASRDSFYEQYF.

This clone appeared a few times. This rearrangement joins TRBV27 to TRBJ1-5; 8 bases match TRBD1. The V gene's germline CDR1 is MNHEY and CDR2 SMNVEV (reference sequence). There are 14 residues in the CDR3. V lost 5 bases, J lost 6 bases, and 6 bases stayed unmatched. Here the CDR3 reads CASSVRGLGQPQHF. For the CDR3, the DNA is TGTGCCAGCAGTGTCAGGGGGCTCGGTCAGCCCCAGCATTTT.

The chain couples TRBV11-3 to TRBJ2-1; 10 nucleotides align to TRBD2. The V gene's germline CDR1 is SGHNT and CDR2 YENEEA. J lost 6 bases, V lost 2 bases, and 7 bases had no gene match. CDR3 size: 16 residues. The CDR3: CASSLRSGRGVNEQFF. The CDR3 nucleotides are TGTGCCAGCAGCTTAAGGAGCGGGAGGGGCGTCAATGAGCAGTTCTTC. The complete variable domain, with remaining parts taken from reference TRBV11-3 and TRBJ2-1, reads EAGVVQSPRYKIIEKKQPVAFWCNPISGHNTLYWYLQNLGQGPELLIRYENEEAVDDSQLPKDRFSAERLKGVDSTLKIQPAELGDSAVYLCASSLRSGRGVNEQFFGPGTRLTVL.